This T cell receptor beta chain was sequenced for a study of cytomegalovirus exposure and HLA in healthy donors. The study's findings and limits: As was reported, the classifier diagnosed cytomegalovirus status with high specificity and sensitivity. Rare sequences made up most TCRs, while some public TCRs were found in many donors. The study flagged about 150 TCR beta chains as cytomegalovirus-associated.

With regard to this clone: Its target is not known.

Using immunoSEQ multiplex PCR, the repertoire was profiled, and TCRdb retains in-frame clones only, with some absent. Of 170,000 or so clones listed, around 84% are singletons. The CDR3 extends over 14 amino acids. The V and J ends lost 4 bases and 8 bases, in that order; junction bases with no gene match: 12. Germline CDR1 is SGHDT and CDR2 is YYEEEE. Sequenced: PBMCs. The V and J genes are TRBV5-6 and TRBJ2-7, with 7 bases fitting TRBD1. This receptor was taken from a man in his late teens or twenties in good health and CMV-seropositive. The CDR3 protein is CASSPGQYKDKQYF. CDR3 bases: TGTGCCAGCAGCCCGGGACAGTACAAGGATAAGCAGTACTTC.